The rows below give T cell receptor beta chains drawn from one sample of a study of T cell responses to AZD1222 COVID-19 vaccine. Generated by immunoSEQ multiplex PCR, the TCRdb table keeps only in-frame clones and is missing some. The sample contains 200,000 to 300,000 clones, approximately 95% of which appear only once. Material: peripheral blood, obtained on day 0 of AZD1222 vaccination. The receptors derive from an adult in good health. CDR3s include the opening cysteine and the closing phenylalanine or tryptophan. The order of the fields is clone size, V gene, D gene, J gene, CDR3 protein, CDR3 DNA. D genes are given only for firm matches. The size entry is marked missing in some rows and otherwise reads once, few, many or a size class.

abundance: NA
v_gene: TRBV7-9
d_gene: NA
j_gene: TRBJ2-3
CDR3aa: CASSPRRVSRTDTQYF
CDR3nt: TGTGCCAGCAGCCCTCGCCGGGTGAGTCGCACAGATACGCAGTATTTT

abundance: NA
v_gene: TRBV20-1
d_gene: NA
j_gene: TRBJ2-1
CDR3aa: CSALKGHEQFF
CDR3nt: TGCAGTGCCCTCAAGGGGCATGAGCAGTTCTTC

abundance: NA
v_gene: TRBV29-1
d_gene: NA
j_gene: TRBJ1-5
CDR3aa: CSVQGQPNQPQHF
CDR3nt: TGCAGCGTCCAAGGACAGCCAAATCAGCCCCAGCATTTT

abundance: NA
v_gene: TRBV9
d_gene: NA
j_gene: TRBJ2-2
CDR3aa: CASSVDPGKGGELFF
CDR3nt: TGTGCCAGCAGCGTAGACCCCGGGAAGGGCGGGGAGCTGTTTTTT

abundance: NA
v_gene: TRBV10-3
d_gene: NA
j_gene: TRBJ2-1
CDR3aa: CAISGVEEQFF
CDR3nt: TGTGCCATCAGTGGGGTAGAAGAGCAGTTCTTC

abundance: once
v_gene: TRBV2
d_gene: NA
j_gene: TRBJ1-1
CDR3aa: CASKEAGRNTEAFF
CDR3nt: TGTGCCAGCAAAGAGGCAGGGAGGAACACTGAAGCTTTCTTT

abundance: NA
v_gene: TRBV20-1
d_gene: NA
j_gene: TRBJ2-1
CDR3aa: CSAEDLNEQFF
CDR3nt: TGCAGTGCAGAGGACCTCAATGAGCAGTTCTTC

abundance: NA
v_gene: TRBV25-1
d_gene: NA
j_gene: TRBJ1-3
CDR3aa: CASRTYSGNTIYF
CDR3nt: TGTGCCAGCCGGACGTACTCTGGAAACACCATATATTTT

abundance: NA
v_gene: TRBV7-8
d_gene: NA
j_gene: TRBJ2-5
CDR3aa: CASSPLLETQYF
CDR3nt: TGTGCCAGCAGCCCGCTCTTGGAGACCCAGTACTTC

abundance: NA
v_gene: TRBV30
d_gene: NA
j_gene: TRBJ2-1
CDR3aa: CAWSGKRGREYYNEQFF
CDR3nt: TGTGCCTGGAGTGGAAAAAGGGGTCGCGAATACTACAATGAGCAGTTCTTC

abundance: NA
v_gene: TRBV7-3
d_gene: TRBD2
j_gene: TRBJ2-3
CDR3aa: CASSSAGTSGGGGRGADTQYF
CDR3nt: TGTGCCAGCAGCTCTGCCGGGACTAGCGGCGGGGGAGGAAGAGGGGCAGATACGCAGTATTTT

abundance: NA
v_gene: TRBV19
d_gene: NA
j_gene: TRBJ2-7
CDR3aa: CASSMGGGYEQYF
CDR3nt: TGTGCCAGTAGTATGGGAGGCGGTTACGAGCAGTACTTC

abundance: NA
v_gene: TRBV2
d_gene: NA
j_gene: TRBJ1-6
CDR3aa: CASSGQNSPLHF
CDR3nt: TGTGCCAGCAGCGGACAGAATTCACCCCTCCACTTT

abundance: once
v_gene: TRBV6-2/TRBV6-3
d_gene: TRBD1
j_gene: TRBJ1-5
CDR3aa: CASSYGVGRGGINQPQHF
CDR3nt: TGTGCCAGCAGTTACGGGGTTGGACGAGGGGGCATCAATCAGCCCCAGCATTTT

abundance: NA
v_gene: TRBV5-6
d_gene: NA
j_gene: TRBJ2-7
CDR3aa: CASSLAVGSYEQYF
CDR3nt: TGTGCCAGCAGCTTGGCCGTCGGCTCCTACGAGCAGTACTTC

abundance: few
v_gene: TRBV28
d_gene: NA
j_gene: TRBJ2-7
CDR3aa: CASSSPGHPSYEQYF
CDR3nt: TGTGCCAGCAGTTCCCCCGGACACCCCTCCTACGAGCAGTACTTC

abundance: NA
v_gene: TRBV11-3
d_gene: TRBD2
j_gene: TRBJ2-5
CDR3aa: CASSYGLAGLETQYF
CDR3nt: TGTGCCAGCAGCTACGGACTAGCGGGTCTCGAGACCCAGTACTTC

abundance: NA
v_gene: TRBV24-1
d_gene: NA
j_gene: TRBJ2-5
CDR3aa: CATSESPQETQYF
CDR3nt: TGTGCCACCAGTGAATCACCCCAAGAGACCCAGTACTTC

abundance: NA
v_gene: TRBV7-8
d_gene: NA
j_gene: TRBJ1-5
CDR3aa: CASTLGVDQPQHF
CDR3nt: TGTGCCAGCACCCTAGGTGTGGACCAGCCCCAGCATTTT

abundance: NA
v_gene: TRBV5-8
d_gene: TRBD1
j_gene: TRBJ1-5
CDR3aa: CASSFRDRGNQPQHF
CDR3nt: TGTGCCAGCAGCTTCCGGGACAGGGGCAATCAGCCCCAGCATTTT

abundance: NA
v_gene: TRBV27
d_gene: NA
j_gene: TRBJ2-7
CDR3aa: CASSLALLPQGSYEQYF
CDR3nt: TGTGCCAGCAGTTTAGCCCTTCTTCCACAGGGCTCCTACGAGCAGTACTTC

abundance: NA
v_gene: TRBV28
d_gene: NA
j_gene: TRBJ1-1
CDR3aa: CASSSMNTEAFF
CDR3nt: TGTGCCAGCAGTTCGATGAACACTGAAGCTTTCTTT

abundance: NA
v_gene: TRBV6-1
d_gene: TRBD1
j_gene: TRBJ2-7
CDR3aa: CASSETGQSYEQYF
CDR3nt: TGTGCCAGCAGTGAAACGGGACAGTCCTACGAGCAGTACTTC

abundance: NA
v_gene: TRBV5-5
d_gene: NA
j_gene: TRBJ2-7
CDR3aa: CASSRTQGVAEQYF
CDR3nt: TGTGCCAGCAGCAGGACCCAAGGGGTGGCCGAGCAGTACTTC

abundance: NA
v_gene: TRBV7-2
d_gene: NA
j_gene: TRBJ2-1
CDR3aa: CASSPHSRGVEQFF
CDR3nt: TGTGCCAGCAGCCCCCACTCGCGAGGGGTTGAGCAGTTCTTC

abundance: once
v_gene: TRBV4-2
d_gene: TRBD2
j_gene: TRBJ2-7
CDR3aa: CASSQAGGPSYEQYF
CDR3nt: TGTGCCAGCAGCCAAGCGGGGGGGCCCTCCTACGAGCAGTACTTC

abundance: once
v_gene: TRBV19
d_gene: NA
j_gene: TRBJ1-1
CDR3aa: CAIRAYGEAFF
CDR3nt: TGTGCCATCCGGGCTTACGGGGAAGCTTTCTTT

abundance: NA
v_gene: TRBV7-3
d_gene: NA
j_gene: TRBJ2-7
CDR3aa: CASSPQGGSYEQYF
CDR3nt: TGTGCCAGCAGCCCCCAAGGGGGCTCCTACGAGCAGTACTTC